This TCR beta chain was obtained from a study of blood T cell repertoires in COVID-19. This table comes from immunoSEQ multiplex PCR, and its TCRdb copy is limited to in-frame clones, with some not included. The table records around 160,000 clones, around 85% of them present only once. The CDR3 runs 15 residues. Per germline, CDR1 WSHSY and CDR2 SAAADI. Trimming took 2 bases from V and 0 from J, leaving 10 bases between them. Sequenced input: peripheral blood. V gene TRBV10-2 combines with J gene TRBJ1-1; D uncertain. The sequence was obtained from a woman aged 55 to 70 with COVID-19, enrolled during active disease. The CDR3 DNA reads TGCGCCAGCAGTGAGCAGTCCGGGGTGAACACTGAAGCTTTCTTT. Residues: CASSEQSGVNTEAFF.